This TCR beta chain was retrieved from a study of blood T cell repertoires in COVID-19. Study as a whole: Sites in the United States, Italy and Spain provided acute and convalescent COVID-19 samples. Sources were T cells, B-cell-depleted T cells, or PBMCs; the material itself was cDNA or gDNA.

The data were produced by immunoSEQ multiplex PCR, yet TCRdb's version contains in-frame clones alone and is incomplete. The repertoire holds about 130,000 clones, about 83% seen once, with about 12% in the top ten. The CDR3 contains 15 residues. Germline CDR1 reads LGHNA; CDR2 reads YNFKEQ. The V gene end was trimmed by 4 bases and the J gene end by 1 base; junction bases not matched to a gene: 5. This clone has a handful of counts. This clonotype originated in a man aged 55 to 70 with acute or convalescent COVID-19. The gene calls are TRBV4-2 and TRBJ1-2; 8 bases are shared with TRBD1. The sequencing sample was made of peripheral blood. The CDR3 is CASSLGTGFNYGYTF. CDR3 coding DNA: TGTGCCAGCAGCCTTGGGACAGGATTTAACTATGGCTACACCTTC.